The T cell receptor (beta chain) described here comes from a study of blood T cell repertoires in COVID-19. Study details: COVID-19 samples, acute and convalescent, were from the United States, Italy and Spain. Sample material is recorded as cDNA or gDNA derived from T cells, B-cell-depleted T cells, or PBMCs.

Germline loops: CDR1 SEHNR, CDR2 FQNEAQ (reference sequence). V lost 1 base, J lost 4 bases, and 2 bases stayed unmatched. The CDR3 totals 14 residues. The authors' processing: Reference gene primer amplification gave nucleated cell count estimates. Data came from immunoSEQ multiplex PCR; TCRdb stores just in-frame clones and leaves some out. V and J calls and clone size are those listed in that table; D and trimming were worked out from the DNA. Found here are 300,000 to 400,000 clones, 85% of them singletons; the top ten hold roughly 7.8%. Sequenced: peripheral blood. The receptor was isolated from a human donor in a cohort sampled during active COVID-19. V is TRBV7-9 and J is TRBJ1-2, with 8 positions matching TRBD1. This CDR3 reads CASSLDRGGYGYTF. The CDR3 DNA is TGTGCCAGCAGCTTAGACAGGGGGGGCTATGGCTACACCTTC.